A single T cell receptor beta chain is shown here with its context. What it binds is unknown. Next came a second PCR, run for roughly 6 to 11 cycles, which used a sample-barcoded 5' primer along with a J-beta primer mix. TCRdb redid the calling of the 5' RACE reads with MiXCR, one entry per CDR3 protein. The sample has about 1.4 million distinct CDR3 sequences; 55% to 75% are singletons. Germline CDR1 LGHDT, CDR2 YNNKEL (reference sequence). The CDR3 spans 13 residues. Trimming took off 5 bases at V and 7 bases at J, with 15 bases between the two ends. The data were taken from a study of blood T cells in healthy people across ages. Findings of the study overall: Long-lived and aged donors differed, with more naive CD4+ cells and higher diversity in the long-lived.

The gene calls are TRBV3-1 and TRBJ2-7; tentative D call: TRBD2 (5 bases). The receptor comes from a man between 18 and 29 years old in good health. The specimen was blood. CDR3 sequence (DNA): TGTGCCAGCAGCGCGGGCCCGCTGGTGGAGCAGTACTTC. It translates to CASSAGPLVEQYF.